These 29 T cell receptor beta chains were all obtained from the same sample, sequenced in a study of T cells in localized non-small cell lung cancer. TCRdb keeps only in-frame clones here, not all; method: immunoSEQ multiplex PCR. The table has tens of thousands of clones, approximately 93% seen once. Sequences were derived from peripheral blood, sampled before any cancer treatment. The receptors here all came from a man aged 40 to 70 with stage I lung adenocarcinoma.

V gene TRBV19 combines with J gene TRBJ2-7; 8 positions match TRBD1. Germline values: CDR1 LNHDA, CDR2 SQIVND (reference sequence). The V and J ends lost 0 bases and 2 bases, in that order; junction bases with no gene match: 3. CDR3 length equals 15 residues. For the CDR3, the DNA is TGTGCCAGTAGTATAGAAGCCAGGGGGCCCTACGAGCAGTACTTC. Its protein product is CASSIEARGPYEQYF.

The chain couples TRBV2 to TRBJ2-3; D is unresolved. Germline V gives CDR1 SNHLY, CDR2 FYNNEI. The CDR3 contains 13 residues. Trimming stripped 2 bases from V and 0 bases from J, with 3 bases between. CDR3 in amino acids: CASSEQSTDTQYF. CDR3 coding DNA: TGTGCCAGCAGTGAACAAAGCACAGATACGCAGTATTTT.

This clone is a singleton in its sample. The rearrangement links TRBV4-2 to TRBJ2-4; TRBD2 aligns across 10 bases. Losses at the gene ends were 0 bases for V and 6 bases for J; bases not matched to a gene: 8. CDR3 length: 17 residues. The germline CDR1 and CDR2 sequences are LGHNA and YNFKEQ. CDR3 nucleotides: TGTGCCAGCAGCCAAGAGAAGAGCGGGAGGGCGACAAACATTCAGTACTTC. Protein: CASSQEKSGRATNIQYF.

V usage is TRBV11-3 and J usage is TRBJ2-2; 10 nucleotides line up with TRBD1. The V gene's germline CDR1 is SGHNT and CDR2 YENEEA. Trimming removed 10 bases from V and 4 bases from J; junction bases left unmatched: 6. The CDR3 length is 14 residues. DNA for the CDR3: TGTGCCATTAGACAGGGGGCGATCACCGGGGAGCTGTTTTTT. Translation: CAIRQGAITGELFF.

The rearrangement links TRBV4-1 to TRBJ2-7; a possible D gene is TRBD2 (5 bases). CDR3 length equals 12 residues. Germline V gives CDR1 MGHRA, CDR2 YSYEKL. V was pared by 5 bases and J by 5 bases, with 10 bases between. CDR3 protein: CASSGGRDEQYF. CDR3 nucleotide sequence: TGCGCCAGCAGCGGAGGTCGGGACGAGCAGTACTTC.

This CDR3 is CASSGNYEQYF. As DNA, the CDR3 is TGTGCCAGCAGCGGGAACTACGAGCAGTACTTC. The rearrangement joins TRBV6-5 to TRBJ2-7; perhaps TRBD2 as D (5 bases). The CDR3 is 11 amino acids. Trimming took off 6 bases at V and 3 bases at J, with 6 bases between the two ends. Germline lookup yields CDR1 MNHEY and CDR2 SVGAGI.

The V gene is TRBV6-6, the J gene TRBJ2-7; the match to TRBD2 covers 12 bases. V lost 6 bases to trimming and J lost 2 bases; unmatched junction nucleotides: 5. The germline gives CDR1 MNHNY, CDR2 SVGAGI (reference sequence). The CDR3 runs to 15 residues. CDR3 sequence: CASRLLAGGPYEQYF. As DNA, the CDR3 is TGTGCCAGCAGGCTACTAGCGGGAGGTCCCTACGAGCAGTACTTC.

This chain uses TRBV5-4 with TRBJ1-2, with a tentative D call TRBD1 (6 bases). V was shortened by 2 bases and J by 8 bases, with 10 bases between the two germline ends. The V gene's germline CDR1 is SGHNT and CDR2 YYREEE (reference sequence). The length of the CDR3 is 12 residues. CDR3 bases: TGTGCCAGCAGCTTCACAGGGAACGGCTACACCTTC. Encoded protein: CASSFTGNGYTF.

This rearrangement joins TRBV29-1 to TRBJ1-4; no clear D. The CDR3 is 13 residues long. V was trimmed by 4 bases and J by 7 bases, leaving 13 bases between them. From germline, CDR1 is SQVTM and CDR2 ANQGSEA. The CDR3 here is CSVGLGGSEKLFF. The DNA for the CDR3 is TGCAGCGTTGGTTTGGGAGGGAGTGAAAAACTGTTTTTT.

The chain is built from TRBV9 and TRBJ2-2, with a tentative D call TRBD2 (6 bases). The CDR3 covers 15 residues. Germline V lookup: CDR1 SGDLS, CDR2 YYNGEE. V lost 0 bases to trimming and J lost 5 bases, with 11 bases between them. CDR3: CASSVAGEVTGELFF. The CDR3, as DNA: TGTGCCAGCAGCGTAGCGGGAGAAGTAACCGGGGAGCTGTTTTTT. The full variable domain, completed using reference TRBV9 and TRBJ2-2, is DSGVTQTPKHLITATGQRVTLRCSPRSGDLSVYWYQQSLDQGLQFLIQYYNGEERAKGNILERFSAQQFPDLHSELNLSSLELGDSALYFCASSVAGEVTGELFFGEGSRLTVL.

This clone has just one count. J is TRBJ2-2 and V is TRBV28; D is possibly TRBD1 (7 bases). Trimming stripped 6 bases from V and 4 bases from J, with 15 bases between. The germline CDR1 and CDR2 sequences are MDHEN and SYDVKM. The CDR3 spans 15 residues. CDR3 nucleotide sequence: TGTGCCAGCAGAGCAGAGGAGGGGGCCACCGGGGAGCTGTTTTTT. Amino acids: CASRAEEGATGELFF.

The chain's CDR3 is CASSVGGDKETQYF. The CDR3 DNA reads as TGTGCCAGCAGCGTAGGCGGGGATAAAGAGACCCAGTACTTC. V is TRBV9 and J is TRBJ2-5, with a weak D call TRBD2 (6 bases). V lost 0 bases to trimming and J lost 3 bases, with 9 bases between them. The CDR3 runs to 14 residues. Germline V gives CDR1 SGDLS, CDR2 YYNGEE.

The V and J genes are TRBV29-1 and TRBJ2-5; 10 nucleotides match TRBD2. The CDR3 runs 17 residues. The V and J ends lost 0 bases and 1 base, in that order; junction bases with no gene match: 8. Germline V CDR1 and CDR2: SQVTM, ANQGSEA. CDR3 amino acids: CSVEDLRAGGLQETQYF. CDR3 in DNA: TGCAGCGTTGAAGATCTTAGAGCGGGAGGGCTCCAAGAGACCCAGTACTTC.

This chain uses TRBV6-1 with TRBJ2-7; D ambiguous. The CDR3 sequence is 15 residues long. The V gene's germline CDR1 is MNHNS and CDR2 SASEGT. V was pared by 1 base and J by 1 base, with 11 bases between. The CDR3 sequence is CASSEGLGPSYEQYF. The CDR3 DNA reads TGTGCCAGCAGTGAAGGGTTAGGGCCTTCCTACGAGCAGTACTTC.

The chain is built from TRBV4-2 and TRBJ2-3; D is undetermined. The V end lost 0 bases, the J end lost 6 bases, and 13 bases lay between the germline ends. The length of the CDR3 is 15 residues. The germline gives CDR1 LGHNA, CDR2 YNFKEQ. CDR3 coding DNA: TGTGCCAGCAGCCAAGACTTAGCCCTTACTGATACGCAGTATTTT. This gives the protein CASSQDLALTDTQYF.

The chain uses TRBV2 and TRBJ2-7; the D gene is possibly TRBD2 (5 bases). CDR1 is SNHLY and CDR2 is FYNNEI in the germline V gene. Trimming took 6 bases from V and 1 from J, leaving 16 bases between them. This CDR3 contains 15 residues. DNA of the CDR3: TGTGCCAGCAGACTCGCGTGGGAGTCATCCTACGAGCAGTACTTC. Amino acid sequence: CASRLAWESSYEQYF.

The gene calls are TRBV28 and TRBJ1-5; 11 nucleotides agree with TRBD1. The germline CDR1 and CDR2 sequences are MDHEN and SYDVKM. Trimming took 2 bases from V and 5 from J; bases not matched to a gene: 5. This CDR3 region has 16 residues. DNA of the CDR3: TGTGCCAGCAGTTTACCAGGACAGGGGGCTTATCAGCCCCAGCATTTT. Translating gives CASSLPGQGAYQPQHF.

This sequence joins TRBV5-1 and TRBJ1-5, with D possibly being TRBD1 (5 bases). V lost 4 bases, J lost 4 bases, and 12 bases lay in between. The CDR3 loop spans 14 amino acids. Looked up from germline, CDR1 is SGHRS and CDR2 is YFSETQ. The CDR3 reads CASSPGRGNQPQHF. CDR3 nucleotide sequence: TGCGCCAGCAGCCCGGGACGGGGAAATCAGCCCCAGCATTTT.

The rearrangement joins TRBV7-2 to TRBJ2-7; no firm D call. Germline loops: CDR1 SGHTA, CDR2 FQGNSA. V lost 4 bases, J lost 0 bases, and 10 bases lay in between. This CDR3 contains 14 residues. CDR3 loop: CASSSNTFSYEQYF. The CDR3 DNA is TGTGCCAGCAGCTCGAATACTTTCTCCTACGAGCAGTACTTC.

The CDR3 spells CASGGSGRYEQYF. The CDR3 DNA follows: TGTGCCAGCGGAGGTAGCGGGAGATACGAGCAGTACTTC. This chain connects TRBV7-9 to TRBJ2-7; 9 bases align to TRBD2. Trimming cost V 8 bases and J 4 bases; bases outside gene matches: 6. CDR1 and CDR2 (germline): SEHNR, FQNEAQ (reference sequence). This CDR3 has 13 amino acids.

The chain combines TRBV11-2 with TRBJ2-7; D remains unclear. The CDR3 contains 12 residues. Looked up from germline, CDR1 is SGHAT and CDR2 is FQNNGV. Trimming took off 0 bases at V and 5 bases at J, with 5 bases between the two ends. CDR3 residues: CASSLDRNEQYF. In DNA, the CDR3 is TGTGCCAGCAGCTTAGATAGAAACGAGCAGTACTTC.

This rearrangement joins TRBV19 to TRBJ2-2; D is uncertain. V was pared by 10 bases and J by 9 bases, with 12 bases between. Per the germline V gene, CDR1 is LNHDA and CDR2 is SQIVND (reference sequence). The CDR3 consists of 11 residues. CDR3 loop: CATTSLRELFF. In DNA, the CDR3 is TGTGCCACTACCAGCTTGCGGGAGCTGTTTTTT.

The chain joins TRBV4-2 to TRBJ1-1, with D possibly matching TRBD1 (5 bases). CDR1 is LGHNA, CDR2 YNFKEQ, per germline. V lost 4 bases and J lost 1, with 7 bases in between. The CDR3 is made up of 13 amino acids. The CDR3 nucleotides read TGTGCCAGCAGCCGGGGGGGGAACACTGAAGCTTTCTTT. Translating gives CASSRGGNTEAFF.

This sequence joins TRBV5-1 and TRBJ2-3; D is perhaps TRBD1 (5 bases). The germline CDR1 and CDR2 sequences are SGHRS and YFSETQ. This CDR3 has 15 residues. V was cut by 2 bases and J by 2 bases, with 12 bases left in between. Here the CDR3 reads CASSFDSPATDTQYF. CDR3 sequence (DNA): TGCGCCAGCAGCTTCGACAGCCCCGCCACAGATACGCAGTATTTT.

This clone turned up a few times. The J gene is TRBJ1-4, the V gene TRBV28; no reliable D call. CDR3 size: 14 residues. Trimming left V 2 bases short and J 5 bases short, with 9 bases between. The V gene's germline CDR1 is MDHEN and CDR2 SYDVKM. DNA of the CDR3: TGTGCCAGCAGTTTAGGCACAGAGAATGAAAAACTGTTTTTT. Translated, it gives CASSLGTENEKLFF.

The genes are TRBV7-2 and TRBJ1-2; D possibly corresponds to TRBD1 (6 bases). The CDR3 is made up of 13 amino acids. Germline V CDR1 and CDR2: SGHTA, FQGNSA. V gave up 5 bases and J gave up 8 bases, with 15 bases separating them. CDR3 region: CASSGHGQTGYTF. CDR3 nucleotide sequence: TGTGCCAGCAGCGGGCACGGACAGACCGGCTACACCTTC.

V usage is TRBV19 and J usage is TRBJ2-2, with 8 bases identical to TRBD2. This CDR3 has 16 amino acids. V shed 1 base, J shed 7 bases, and the junction held 8 bases outside the gene matches. CDR1 and CDR2 from the germline V gene are LNHDA and SQIVND (reference sequence). The CDR3 nucleotides are TGTGCCAGTAGTATAGGGGCTAGCGGGCGTCACGGGGAGCTGTTTTTT. Translation gives CASSIGASGRHGELFF. The variable domain in full, completed from reference TRBV19 and TRBJ2-2, reads DGGITQSPKYLFRKEGQNVTLSCEQNLNHDAMYWYRQDPGQGLRLIYYSQIVNDFQKGDIAEGYSVSREKKESFPLTVTSAQKNPTAFYLCASSIGASGRHGELFFGEGSRLTVL.

The genes are TRBV27 and TRBJ2-4; D is unclear. V lost 0 bases and J 0 bases, leaving 0 bases between the germline ends. Per the germline V gene, CDR1 is MNHEY and CDR2 is SMNVEV (reference sequence). This CDR3 has 13 amino acids. The CDR3 coding sequence is TGTGCCAGCAGTTTATCAGCCAAAAACATTCAGTACTTC. It yields the protein CASSLSAKNIQYF.

The J gene is TRBJ2-5, the V gene TRBV9, with D tentatively TRBD1 or TRBD2 (5 bases each). CDR3 length: 15 amino acids. The germline V gene has CDR1 SGDLS and CDR2 YYNGEE. V shed 3 bases and J shed 2 bases, with 14 bases lying between them. The CDR3 spells CASSGEGRTQETQYF. CDR3 bases: TGTGCCAGCAGCGGAGAGGGACGGACTCAAGAGACCCAGTACTTC.